This T cell receptor (beta chain) was captured by sequencing in a study of vaccination and CD4 T cells after COVID-19. About the research overall: Participants received two doses of either BNT162b2 or mRNA-1273 vaccine.

The Oncomine TCR Beta short-read assay sequenced DNA from cultured CD4+ T cells. Via MiXCR, TCRdb re-called the PCR reads, giving one row per CDR3 protein. The sample holds 4,000 to 4,500 distinct CDR3 sequences, roughly 20% seen once. With regard to this clonotype: Its antigen is as yet unknown.

Indicated treatment: approximately nine-day PBMC culture with coronavirus spike peptide pools or control peptides (ViraFEST assay). TCRs were sequenced by ViraFEST after antigen-specific T cells had been expanded with peptide pools. Negative-selection isolation of CD4+ T cells was performed after roughly nine days of culture. Trimming removed 1 base from V and 4 bases from J, with 10 bases in between. The CDR3 has 14 amino acids. Sequencing was carried out using CD4+ T cells from blood, cultured in vitro. V gene TRBV12-3 or TRBV12-4 combines with J gene TRBJ1-1; D is possibly TRBD1 (6 bases). The sequence derives from a human donor who had recovered from COVID-19. CDR3 protein: CASSLVRRGTEAFF. For the CDR3, the DNA is TGTGCCAGCAGTTTAGTCCGCAGGGGCACTGAAGCTTTCTTT.